This T cell receptor beta chain is drawn from a study of cytomegalovirus exposure and HLA in healthy donors. 13 Jbeta primers and 60 Vbeta primers were used for the PCR. Assay: immunoSEQ multiplex PCR; the TCRdb copy retains only in-frame clones and omits some. Of more than 95,000 clones in the sample, 70% to 80% were seen once. Germline V gene sequence: CDR1 GTSNPN, CDR2 SVGIG (reference sequence). CDR3 length: 16 residues. Trimming removed 5 bases from V and 1 base from J, with 17 bases in between. This clone turned up a few times. This sequence originates from a middle-aged man in good health and CMV-seropositive. The sequenced material came from PBMCs. The chain employs TRBV30 and TRBJ1-4; D gene ambiguous. CDR3 nucleotide sequence: TGTGCCTGGGGAAATGGGATCGGGGTAACTAATGAAAAACTGTTTTTT. This codes for CAWGNGIGVTNEKLFF.